One sample yielded the 26 T cell receptor beta chains listed below, sequenced in a study of CD8 T cells in ankylosing spondylitis. Study-level findings and limits: Ankylosing spondylitis blood appeared to carry a characteristic TCR beta motif of roughly 8 highly homologous variants.

In TCRdb, the 5' RACE reads were re-called with MiXCR into one record per CDR3 protein. The data show 750,000 to 850,000 distinct CDR3 sequences, approximately 12% seen once. Their cognate antigens are unknown. Sequencing used blood, either unsorted or a sorted T cell fraction (not recorded which). These receptors originate from a male donor with ankylosing spondylitis.

The V call is TRBV27, the J call TRBJ2-5; no definite D call. CDR3 length: 15 residues. In germline, CDR1 is MNHEY, CDR2 SMNVEV (reference sequence). Trimming removed 6 bases at V and 5 bases at J, with 19 bases between. CDR3 in amino acids: CASSPRKYGEETQYF. CDR3 DNA sequence: TGTGCCAGCAGCCCGAGAAAGTATGGAGAGGAGACCCAGTACTTC.

The chain carries TRBV7-2 and TRBJ2-7, with a tentative D call TRBD2 (6 bases). Germline CDR1 SGHTA, CDR2 FQGNSA. Deletions cut 5 bases from V and 5 bases from J, with 16 bases between. The length of the CDR3 is 14 residues. The CDR3 spells CASSLRGSGNEQYF. In nucleotides, the CDR3 is TGTGCCAGCAGCCTCCGGGGGAGCGGCAACGAGCAGTACTTC.

This clonotype has more than one count but fewer than ten. This chain uses TRBV5-5 with TRBJ2-1; D is uncertain. The germline V gene has CDR1 SGHKS and CDR2 YYEKEE (reference sequence). This CDR3 has 14 residues. The V end was cut by 2 bases, the J end by 7 bases, with 13 bases between. This CDR3 reads CASSFPSHQNEQFF. The CDR3 region has the DNA TGTGCCAGCAGCTTTCCCTCTCACCAGAATGAGCAGTTCTTC.

This clonotype was seen more than once but under ten times. The rearrangement links TRBV28 to TRBJ1-2; D is unresolved. The CDR3 length is 13 residues. Trimming took 4 bases from V and 3 from J, leaving 9 bases between them. CDR1 and CDR2 (germline): MDHEN, SYDVKM. CDR3: CASSSPGYYGYTF. DNA of the CDR3: TGTGCCAGCAGTTCGCCGGGGTACTATGGCTACACCTTC.

The chain has TRBV27 and TRBJ2-7; D may be TRBD2 (5 bases). CDR3 size: 19 residues. Germline assignment: CDR1 MNHEY and CDR2 SMNVEV (reference sequence). The ends were cut back, 1 base at V and 3 bases at J, with 25 bases in the middle. The CDR3 spells CASSLFFKGWESGNYEQYF. The DNA of the CDR3 is TGTGCCAGCAGTTTATTTTTTAAGGGTTGGGAGTCTGGGAACTACGAGCAGTACTTC.

This clonotype was observed at least ten times. This sequence joins TRBV20-1 and TRBJ2-7; TRBD1 matches at 9 bases. Germline V gene lookup returns CDR1 DFQATT and CDR2 SNEGSKA (reference sequence). J gave up 1 base and V 5 bases, and 0 bases lay outside the gene matches. CDR3 length equals 12 residues. As DNA, the CDR3 is TGCAGTGCTGGACAGGGGTCCTACGAGCAGTACTTC. This codes for CSAGQGSYEQYF.

In this sample, this clonotype turned up many times. V usage is TRBV18 and J usage is TRBJ1-1; D not certain. This CDR3 has 15 amino acids. The germline V gene has CDR1 KGHSH and CDR2 LQKENI. Trimming took off 10 bases at V and 0 bases at J, with 18 bases between the two ends. The CDR3 DNA is TGTGCCACCAGACTTTCGGCGGGAATGAACACTGAAGCTTTCTTT. The encoded protein is CATRLSAGMNTEAFF. Looking up the rest from reference TRBV18 and TRBJ1-1 gives the full variable domain: NAGVMQNPRHLVRRRGQEARLRCSPMKGHSHVYWYRQLPEEGLKFMVYLQKENIIDESGMPKERFSAEFPKEGPSILRIQQVVRGDSAAYFCATRLSAGMNTEAFFGQGTRLTVV.

CDR3 protein: CASSYSTRGADYEQYF. CDR3 DNA sequence: TGTGCCAGCAGTTACTCGACGAGGGGGGCCGACTACGAGCAGTACTTC. The rearrangement joins TRBV6-2 or TRBV6-3 to TRBJ2-7; D may correspond to TRBD1 or TRBD2 (6 bases each). This CDR3 is 16 amino acids long. The V end lost 0 bases, the J end lost 3 bases, and 15 bases lay between the germline ends. The germline CDR1 and CDR2 sequences are MNHEY and SVGEGT.

V usage is TRBV7-2 and J usage is TRBJ1-4; possibly TRBD1 for D (5 bases). The CDR3 length is 15 residues. Germline V gives CDR1 SGHTA, CDR2 FQGNSA. V was clipped by 3 bases and J by 3 bases, with 11 bases between them. The CDR3 is CASSFTGSANEKLFF. The CDR3 DNA is TGTGCCAGCAGCTTTACAGGAAGCGCTAATGAAAAACTGTTTTTT.

There are a few counts of this clonotype. This chain links TRBV27 with TRBJ2-7, with TRBD2 as a possible D gene (7 bases). The V and J ends lost 5 bases and 1 base respectively, with 15 bases between them. Germline-derived CDR1 and CDR2 are MNHEY and SMNVEV (reference sequence). The CDR3 sequence is 15 residues long. Here the CDR3 reads CASSPRGGGSYEQYF. CDR3 bases: TGTGCCAGCAGTCCCAGGGGCGGGGGATCCTACGAGCAGTACTTC.

The sample holds many counts of this clonotype. CDR3 residues: CSVGNLQETQYF. The CDR3 coding sequence is TGCAGCGTTGGCAATTTACAAGAGACCCAGTACTTC. V usage is TRBV29-1 and J usage is TRBJ2-5; D uncertain. CDR3 length equals 12 residues. CDR1 SQVTM and CDR2 ANQGSEA come from the germline V gene. Deletions cut 4 bases from V and 2 bases from J, with 8 bases between.

There are many counts of this clonotype. V gene TRBV29-1 combines with J gene TRBJ2-2; 8 nucleotides align to TRBD1. Germline CDR1 is SQVTM and CDR2 is ANQGSEA. The CDR3 sequence is 13 residues long. V shed 5 bases, J shed 4 bases, and the junction held 3 bases outside the gene matches. The CDR3 here is CSVKTGVTGELFF. The CDR3 nucleotides read TGCAGCGTTAAGACAGGGGTCACCGGGGAGCTGTTTTTT.

This clonotype was seen repeatedly, ten times or more. This chain joins TRBV29-1 and TRBJ2-7; TRBD1 matches 9 bases. The CDR3 extends over 13 amino acids. After removal of 7 bases from V and 2 bases from J, the junction contained 6 bases not matched to a gene. Germline-derived CDR1 and CDR2 are SQVTM and ANQGSEA. The CDR3 here is CSARDRVTYEQYF. The CDR3 bases are TGCAGCGCCCGGGACAGGGTAACCTACGAGCAGTACTTC.

The sample holds a few counts of this clonotype. V usage is TRBV29-1 and J usage is TRBJ2-7; 7 bases line up with TRBD1. The CDR3 covers 16 residues. J was trimmed by 8 bases and V by 2 bases; bases with no gene match: 18. Germline V lookup: CDR1 SQVTM, CDR2 ANQGSEA. CDR3 sequence: CSVEWGQGVIPAKQYF. Here the CDR3 DNA reads TGCAGCGTTGAATGGGGGCAGGGGGTTATACCCGCCAAGCAGTACTTC.

The rearrangement uses TRBV20-1 and TRBJ2-1; 11 bases map to TRBD2. Trimming removed 5 bases from V and 4 bases from J; junction bases left unmatched: 7. The CDR3 covers 15 residues. Germline V gene sequence: CDR1 DFQATT, CDR2 SNEGSKA (reference sequence). The CDR3 spells CSAVSGRVGYNEQFF. CDR3 in DNA: TGCAGTGCTGTTAGCGGGAGGGTGGGGTACAATGAGCAGTTCTTC.

In its sample, this clonotype was seen a few times. CDR3 protein: CSVEVREGSYNEQFF. In DNA form, the CDR3 reads TGCAGCGTTGAAGTAAGGGAGGGGTCCTACAATGAGCAGTTCTTC. The chain carries TRBV29-1 and TRBJ2-1; the match to TRBD2 covers 7 bases. Looked up from germline, CDR1 is SQVTM and CDR2 is ANQGSEA. The CDR3 has 15 residues. V lost 1 base, J lost 1 base, and 4 bases stayed unmatched.

This clonotype was observed a handful of times. The CDR3 DNA follows: TGTGCCAGCAGTTTAGAAGGCCAGCCGGCTTTCTTT. Amino acids: CASSLEGQPAFF. The chain carries TRBV12-3 or TRBV12-4 and TRBJ1-1; D not resolved. Trimming stripped 1 base from V and 11 bases from J, with 11 bases between. This CDR3 region has 12 residues.

This clonotype has just a few counts. The chain employs TRBV20-1 and TRBJ1-1, with TRBD1 matching over 7 bases. Germline V lookup: CDR1 DFQATT, CDR2 SNEGSKA (reference sequence). The trim removed 5 bases at V and 4 bases at J, leaving 19 bases unmatched. The CDR3 is made up of 17 amino acids. The CDR3 reads CSAGTYRGLGIGTEAFF. The CDR3 region has the DNA TGCAGTGCTGGGACTTACAGGGGACTTGGTATAGGCACTGAAGCTTTCTTT.

In this sample, this clonotype turned up many times. The V and J genes are TRBV20-1 and TRBJ2-1; 12 nucleotides agree with TRBD2. CDR1 and CDR2 from the germline V gene are DFQATT and SNEGSKA (reference sequence). J was trimmed by 8 bases and V by 4 bases; bases with no gene match: 3. The CDR3 loop spans 13 amino acids. In DNA form, the CDR3 reads TGCAGTGCTATGCCTAGCGGGAGGGATGAGCAGTTCTTC. It codes for CSAMPSGRDEQFF.

This clonotype was seen a handful of times. This chain connects TRBV11-1 to TRBJ2-1, with 11 bases lining up with TRBD2. V lost 3 bases, J lost 7 bases, and 5 bases stayed unmatched. Germline V lookup: CDR1 SGHAT, CDR2 FQDESV (reference sequence). The CDR3 spans 15 residues. CDR3 sequence reads: CASSFSGGAMNEQFF. The CDR3 nucleotides are TGTGCCAGCAGCTTTAGCGGGGGGGCCATGAATGAGCAGTTCTTC.

This chain joins TRBV25-1 and TRBJ1-1; 11 nucleotides align to TRBD1. The CDR3 totals 17 residues. Unmatched junction bases numbered 9, after V lost 1 base and J lost 5 bases. CDR1 and CDR2 (germline): MGHDK, SYGVNS. The CDR3 loop reads CASSELRTGGVDTEAFF. DNA for the CDR3: TGTGCCAGCAGTGAATTGAGGACAGGGGGCGTTGATACTGAAGCTTTCTTT.

This chain uses TRBV5-1 with TRBJ1-2; D gene ambiguous. From germline, CDR1 is SGHRS and CDR2 YFSETQ. The CDR3 sequence is 13 residues long. Deletions cut 0 bases from V and 2 bases from J, with 5 bases between. The CDR3 loop is CASSLAMNYGYTF. The CDR3 nucleotides read TGCGCCAGCAGCTTGGCCATGAACTATGGCTACACCTTC. Full variable domain (remainder filled in from reference TRBV5-1 and TRBJ1-2): KAGVTQTPRYLIKTRGQQVTLSCSPISGHRSVSWYQQTPGQGLQFLFEYFSETQRNKGNFPGRFSGRQFSNSRSEMNVSTLELGDSALYLCASSLAMNYGYTFGSGTRLTVV.

Worth noting for this clonotype: The junction departs from germline at one end; a sequencing error may be responsible. V and J are TRBV2 and TRBJ2-5; a possible D gene is TRBD2 (5 bases). The CDR3 runs to 13 residues. Germline lookup yields CDR1 SNHLY and CDR2 FYNNEI. The CDR3 spells CASCFDGEETPYF. The CDR3, as DNA: TGTGCCAGCTGCTTTGACGGGGAAGAGACCCCGTACTTC.

V gene TRBV20-1 combines with J gene TRBJ2-7, with 7 positions matching TRBD2. The CDR3 sequence is 12 residues long. From germline, CDR1 is DFQATT and CDR2 SNEGSKA (reference sequence). The junction had 2 bases not matched to a gene; V was cut back by 4 bases and J by 2 bases. Written as DNA, the CDR3 is TGCAGTGCTAAGCGGGAAGCCTACGAGCAGTACTTC. Translated: CSAKREAYEQYF.

There are a few counts of this clonotype. V usage is TRBV12-3 or TRBV12-4 and J usage is TRBJ2-6, with TRBD1 matching 10 bases. The CDR3 contains 17 residues. Trimming at V came to 6 bases and at J to 0 bases, leaving 5 bases not matched to a gene. In DNA form, the CDR3 reads TGTGCCAGCAGGACCGGGACAGGGGACTCTGGGGCCAACGTCCTGACTTTC. Amino acids: CASRTGTGDSGANVLTF.

This sequence joins TRBV27 and TRBJ2-2; TRBD2 aligns across 14 bases. There are 17 residues in the CDR3. In germline, CDR1 is MNHEY, CDR2 SMNVEV (reference sequence). V lost 5 bases to trimming and J lost 4 bases; unmatched junction nucleotides: 6. The CDR3 sequence is CASSGTSGSTGTGELFF. CDR3 in DNA: TGTGCCAGCAGTGGGACTAGCGGGAGTACGGGCACCGGGGAGCTGTTTTTT.